The present T cell receptor (beta chain) was sequenced within a study of Tregs in tolerant kidney transplant recipients. Points on this clone: Its antigen is still unknown.

Findings and limits, study-wide: Activated donor B cell expansion appeared to reveal the most relevant donor-specific TCRbeta repertoire.

CDR3 length: 13 residues. The V gene's germline CDR1 is SEHNR and CDR2 FQNEAQ (reference sequence). Trimming stripped 0 bases from V and 6 bases from J, with 8 bases between. Thawed PBMCs were FACS-sorted into unstimulated CD4+CD25+CD127- regulatory T cells, CD4+CD25- non-regulatory cells, CD4 and CD8 cells. Sequencing used immunoSEQ multiplex PCR; TCRdb keeps in-frame clones, though not all of them. In the table there are nearly 95,000 clones, approximately 93% of which are singletons. This receptor was obtained from a human donor who received a combined kidney and bone marrow transplant. The V call is TRBV7-9, the J call TRBJ2-5; tentatively, D is TRBD1 (5 bases). Specimen: CD4+ T cells from blood, collected before the transplant. The DNA for the CDR3 is TGTGCCAGCAGCTTAGCAGGGGAAAAGACCCAGTACTTC. Translated: CASSLAGEKTQYF.